The 11 T cell receptor beta chains reported below all come from one sample, sequenced in a study of spatial heterogeneity in lung cancer. MiXCR, applied by TCRdb to the 5' RACE reads, yields one record per CDR3 protein. Among about 25,000 distinct CDR3 sequences, 4.5% to 7.5% were seen once, and the ten largest hold around a fifth. Regarding time point: blood at routine non-recurrence follow-up after resection. The sequenced material consisted of unsorted whole RNA from tumor, nontumor lung or frozen PBMC. The source was PBMCs, collected at follow-up. The receptors here all came from a male donor with early-stage non-small cell lung cancer.

This clonotype occurred many times. The chain recombines TRBV2 with TRBJ1-5; D gene uncertain. The length of the CDR3 is 14 residues. The germline V and J ends were trimmed by 5 bases and 4 bases, with 12 bases remaining between them. CDR1 SNHLY and CDR2 FYNNEI come from the germline V gene. CDR3: CASSSGRWNQPQHF. CDR3 coding DNA: TGTGCCAGCAGTTCGGGCAGATGGAATCAGCCCCAGCATTTT. Supplemented by reference TRBV2 and TRBJ1-5, the full variable domain reads EPEVTQTPSHQVTQMGQEVILRCVPISNHLYFYWYRQILGQKVEFLVSFYNNEISEKSEIFDDQFSVERPDGSNFTLKIRSTKLEDSAMYFCASSSGRWNQPQHFGDGTRLSIL.

Ten or more counts support this clonotype. The V gene is TRBV30, the J gene TRBJ1-3, with TRBD1 matching over 8 bases. The germline CDR1 and CDR2 sequences are GTSNPN and SVGIG (reference sequence). This CDR3 has 16 residues. Germline trimming cut 4 bases from V and 4 bases from J; bases unmatched to any gene: 12. The CDR3 sequence is CAWTTNQGAVGNTIYF. The CDR3 DNA reads as TGTGCCTGGACCACAAACCAGGGGGCGGTCGGAAACACCATATATTTT. The full variable domain, with the rest looked up from reference TRBV30 and TRBJ1-3, is SQTIHQWPATLVQPVGSPLSLECTVEGTSNPNLYWYRQAAGRGLQLLFYSVGIGQISSEVPQNLSASRPQDRQFILSSKKLLLSDSGFYLCAWTTNQGAVGNTIYFGEGSWLTVV.

This clonotype was observed many times. The rearrangement uses TRBV4-1 and TRBJ2-7, with TRBD2 identical over 12 bases. V lost 0 bases to trimming and J lost 1 base; unmatched junction nucleotides: 10. This CDR3 spans 19 amino acids. Germline V gene data show CDR1 as MGHRA and CDR2 as YSYEKL. The CDR3 here is CASSQDPGLAGQTSYEQYV. In nucleotides, the CDR3 is TGCGCCAGCAGCCAAGACCCGGGACTAGCGGGCCAAACATCCTACGAGCAGTACGTC.

The J gene is TRBJ2-2, the V gene TRBV20-1; maybe TRBD2 (5 bases). Germline-derived CDR1 and CDR2 are DFQATT and SNEGSKA (reference sequence). V lost 2 bases and J lost 2, with 18 bases in between. This CDR3 comprises 17 residues. The CDR3 nucleotides read TGCAGTGCTAGACGTTGGCTAGCCTCAATCAACACCGGGGAGCTGTTTTTT. The encoded protein is CSARRWLASINTGELFF.

This clonotype was counted at least ten times. This chain uses TRBV14 with TRBJ2-1; D call uncertain. Between the trimmed V and J ends, which lost 2 bases and 6 bases, there was a span of 8 bases. This CDR3 region has 13 residues. The germline gives CDR1 SGHDN, CDR2 FVKESK. CDR3 sequence reads: CASSQLSANEQFF. In DNA, the CDR3 is TGTGCCAGCAGCCAACTGTCCGCCAATGAGCAGTTCTTC.

This clonotype has a handful of counts. The rearrangement uses TRBV3-1 and TRBJ1-2; 11 bases map to TRBD1. Germline lookup yields CDR1 LGHDT and CDR2 YNNKEL (reference sequence). J lost 7 bases, V lost 3 bases, and 1 base had no gene match. The CDR3 covers 13 residues. CDR3 amino acids: CASSHGQGAGYTF. Written as DNA, the CDR3 is TGTGCCAGCAGCCACGGACAGGGGGCTGGCTACACCTTC.

V usage is TRBV14 and J usage is TRBJ2-6, with TRBD1 as a possible D gene (5 bases). Germline V gene data show CDR1 as SGHDN and CDR2 as FVKESK. The length of the CDR3 is 14 residues. V was shortened by 3 bases and J by 4 bases, with 7 bases between the two germline ends. The CDR3 region is CASSHRAGANVLTF. The CDR3 coding sequence is TGTGCCAGCAGCCACAGGGCCGGGGCCAACGTCCTGACTTTC.

This clonotype occurred many times. The chain couples TRBV10-3 to TRBJ1-2; 7 bases fit TRBD1. The V gene's germline CDR1 is ENHRY and CDR2 SYGVKD. The CDR3 contains 13 residues. Trimming cost V 7 bases and J 3 bases; bases outside gene matches: 5. CDR3 amino acids: CAITTGQDYGYTF. The CDR3 nucleotides are TGTGCCATCACGACAGGGCAGGACTATGGCTACACCTTC.

Worth noting for this clonotype: Just one base apart from a much larger clone, this may be a read error. V is TRBV11-2 and J is TRBJ2-2; a possible D gene is TRBD2 (5 bases). This CDR3 contains 15 residues. Germline CDR1 reads SGHAT; CDR2 reads FQNNGV. The CDR3 region has the DNA TGTGCCAGCAGCTCTTGGGATTACTACACCGGGGAGCTGGTTTTT. This sequence encodes CASSSWDYYTGELVF.

This clonotype was counted ten times or more. The gene calls are TRBV12-1 and TRBJ2-5; the table assigns TRBD1, which was not confirmed against the DNA. TRBV12-1 corresponds to a pseudogene. The CDR3 covers 12 residues. DNA for the CDR3: TGTGCCAGCAGCTTTCCTGTAGAGACCCAGTACTTC. This codes for CASSFPVETQYF.

The sample holds many counts of this clonotype. V usage is TRBV6-6 and J usage is TRBJ1-2; TRBD1 aligns across 8 bases. Germline V gene lookup returns CDR1 MNHNY and CDR2 SVGAGI (reference sequence). After removal of 6 bases from V and 8 bases from J, the junction contained 11 bases not matched to a gene. The CDR3 has 14 amino acids. The CDR3 DNA follows: TGTGCCAGCAGGGATGTGACAGGGGATTTCGGCTACACCTTC. This codes for CASRDVTGDFGYTF.